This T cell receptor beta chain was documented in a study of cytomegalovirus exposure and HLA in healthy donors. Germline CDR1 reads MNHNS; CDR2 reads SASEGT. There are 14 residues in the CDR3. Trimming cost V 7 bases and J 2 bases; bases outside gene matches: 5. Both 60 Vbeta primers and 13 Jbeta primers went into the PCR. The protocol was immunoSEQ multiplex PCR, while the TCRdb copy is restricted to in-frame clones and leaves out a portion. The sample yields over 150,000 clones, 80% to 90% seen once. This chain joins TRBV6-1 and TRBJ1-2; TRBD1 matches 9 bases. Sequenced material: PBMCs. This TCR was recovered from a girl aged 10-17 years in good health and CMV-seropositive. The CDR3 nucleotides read TGTGCCAGCACCCCGGGACAGGGAAACTATGGCTACACCTTC. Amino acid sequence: CASTPGQGNYGYTF.